This T cell receptor beta chain was identified in a study of lymphopenia after photon versus proton radiotherapy. The germline V gene encodes CDR1 MNHEY and CDR2 SVGAGI. Between the trimmed V and J ends, which lost 7 bases and 3 bases, there was a span of 16 bases. The CDR3 has 14 residues. Measured with immunoSEQ multiplex PCR; TCRdb has only the in-frame clones, and not every one. Of tens of thousands of clones in the sample, approximately 80% were seen once. The chain couples TRBV6-5 to TRBJ2-7; D ambiguous. Sequenced material: peripheral blood, taken from a patient treated with proton-based radiotherapy. The receptor comes from a woman aged 70-85 years with pancreatic cancer. The CDR3 loop reads CASKPDGQYYEQYF. The CDR3 DNA follows: TGTGCCAGCAAGCCCGACGGTCAGTACTACGAGCAGTACTTC.